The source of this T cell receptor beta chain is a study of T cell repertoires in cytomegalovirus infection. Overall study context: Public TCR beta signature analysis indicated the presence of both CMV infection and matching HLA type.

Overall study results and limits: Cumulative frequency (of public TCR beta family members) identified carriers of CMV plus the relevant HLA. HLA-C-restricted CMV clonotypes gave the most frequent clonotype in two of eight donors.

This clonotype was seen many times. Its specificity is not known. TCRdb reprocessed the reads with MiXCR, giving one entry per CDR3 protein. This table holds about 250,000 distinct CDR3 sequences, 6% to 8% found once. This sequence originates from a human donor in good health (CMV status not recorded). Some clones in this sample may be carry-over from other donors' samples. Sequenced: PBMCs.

DNA for the CDR3: TGCAGTGCTTGGGAGCGGAACCAAGAGACCCAGTACTTC. Translated: CSAWERNQETQYF. This rearrangement joins TRBV20-1 to TRBJ2-5, with D maybe TRBD2 (5 bases). V dropped 5 bases and J dropped 0 bases, with 10 bases sitting between them. CDR3 length equals 13 residues. Germline V CDR1 and CDR2: DFQATT, SNEGSKA (reference sequence).